A single sample gave rise to the 29 T cell receptor beta chains below, sequenced in a study of OX40 agonist ivuxolimab in advanced cancers. Sequencing was performed with immunoSEQ multiplex PCR; in TCRdb, only in-frame clones are kept and a portion is missing. The sample has 50,000 or so clones, about 80% seen once; the top ten hold under 2.5%. Sequencing was performed on CD4+ or CD8+ T cells sorted from blood, taken in a trial of the OX40 agonist ivuxolimab. The receptors shown here come from an adult with an advanced solid tumor such as melanoma, head and neck, liver or kidney cancer.

This chain links TRBV19 with TRBJ2-1, with 8 bases matching TRBD2. The CDR3 is 16 amino acids. In germline, CDR1 is LNHDA, CDR2 SQIVND (reference sequence). The ends lost 1 base at V and 5 bases at J; junction bases unmatched: 7. The CDR3 region has the DNA TGTGCCAGTAGTATAGGACGACTAGCGAGAGACAATGAGCAGTTCTTC. It specifies CASSIGRLARDNEQFF.

The chain couples TRBV11-2 to TRBJ1-1; D not certain. Trimming cost V 5 bases and J 4 bases, with 17 bases left between them. CDR3 size: 15 residues. CDR1 and CDR2 (germline): SGHAT, FQNNGV. The CDR3: CASSLSNSMGTEAFF. The DNA of the CDR3 is TGTGCCAGCAGCCTTTCCAACAGTATGGGCACTGAAGCTTTCTTT.

This clone was counted a few times. The chain uses TRBV28 and TRBJ1-5; no clear D. This CDR3 spans 15 amino acids. CDR1 is MDHEN, CDR2 SYDVKM, per germline. The V and J ends lost 2 bases and 0 bases respectively, with 8 bases between them. The CDR3 DNA reads as TGTGCCAGCAGTTTAAGTTGGGGTAGCAATCAGCCCCAGCATTTT. Encoded protein: CASSLSWGSNQPQHF.

The chain links TRBV27 to TRBJ2-1, with unresolved D. This CDR3 has 11 residues. Between the trimmed V and J ends, which lost 11 bases and 5 bases, there was a span of 10 bases. Germline CDR1 is MNHEY and CDR2 is SMNVEV (reference sequence). CDR3 DNA: TGTGCCCCCCAGGACGACAATGAGCAGTTCTTC. It specifies CAPQDDNEQFF.

This chain uses TRBV4-2 with TRBJ2-2; 8 bases are a match to TRBD2. Germline loops: CDR1 LGHNA, CDR2 YNFKEQ. The V segment lost 4 bases and the J segment 2 bases; nucleotides outside the gene matches: 6. The CDR3 runs to 16 residues. This CDR3 is CASSLSGTTNTGELFF. CDR3 DNA sequence: TGTGCCAGCAGCCTTAGCGGGACCACCAACACCGGGGAGCTGTTTTTT.

This clone was seen a single time. This sequence joins TRBV2 and TRBJ1-2, with D perhaps TRBD1 (6 bases). This CDR3 has 13 residues. In germline, CDR1 is SNHLY, CDR2 FYNNEI. V was cut by 4 bases and J by 4 bases, with 10 bases left in between. As DNA, the CDR3 is TGTGCCAGCAGTGGGGGACAACGCTATGGCTACACCTTC. This translates into CASSGGQRYGYTF.

This rearrangement joins TRBV19 to TRBJ2-1; 9 positions match TRBD2. The CDR3 is made up of 13 amino acids. The germline V gene has CDR1 LNHDA and CDR2 SQIVND (reference sequence). Trimming took 5 bases from V and 7 from J; bases not matched to a gene: 3. CDR3 DNA sequence: TGTGCCAGTAGTCAAAGCGGGGGGAATGAGCAGTTCTTC. It yields the protein CASSQSGGNEQFF.

The CDR3 region is CASSFHPSLAKNIQYF. As DNA, the CDR3 is TGTGCCAGCAGTTTTCATCCCTCTTTAGCCAAAAACATTCAGTACTTC. The chain recombines TRBV28 with TRBJ2-4; D uncertain. Deletions cut 3 bases from V and 0 bases from J, with 12 bases between. The germline gives CDR1 MDHEN, CDR2 SYDVKM. This CDR3 has 16 residues.

This clone was counted a single time. The chain is built from TRBV5-1 and TRBJ2-7, with D possibly TRBD1 on 5 matching bases. V lost 6 bases and J lost 1, with 11 bases in between. From germline, CDR1 is SGHRS and CDR2 YFSETQ. This CDR3 has 13 residues. The CDR3 DNA reads TGCGCCAGCACCCAAACAGGTTCCTACGAGCAGTACTTC. Encoded protein: CASTQTGSYEQYF.

The rearrangement uses TRBV10-3 and TRBJ2-5; tentatively, D is TRBD2 (6 bases). V was shortened by 3 bases and J by 5 bases, with 7 bases between the two germline ends. CDR1 and CDR2 from the germline V gene are ENHRY and SYGVKD. There are 12 residues in the CDR3. The CDR3 bases are TGTGCCATCAGTGAACGGGAGGAGACCCAGTACTTC. Translating it yields CAISEREETQYF.

This chain connects TRBV7-3 to TRBJ2-2; 8 nucleotides align to TRBD2. This CDR3 has 17 amino acids. V lost 5 bases, J lost 6 bases, and 14 bases stayed unmatched. Germline loops: CDR1 SGHTA, CDR2 FQGTGA. The CDR3 here is CASSAAGTSVAAGELFF. DNA of the CDR3: TGTGCCAGCAGCGCCGCCGGGACTAGTGTGGCGGCCGGGGAGCTGTTTTTT.

This chain uses TRBV30 with TRBJ2-7, with 8 bases lining up with TRBD2. V lost 7 bases, J lost 1 base, and 9 bases stayed unmatched. Germline-derived CDR1 and CDR2 are GTSNPN and SVGIG (reference sequence). The CDR3 length is 14 residues. CDR3 in amino acids: CAYHPGGRSYEQYF. The CDR3 DNA follows: TGTGCCTATCACCCGGGGGGGAGATCCTACGAGCAGTACTTC.

This clone is a singleton in its sample. This chain joins TRBV7-2 and TRBJ2-2, with 9 bases matching TRBD2. Germline assignment: CDR1 SGHTA and CDR2 FQGNSA. V was clipped by 5 bases and J by 3 bases; unmatched bases: 7. The CDR3 contains 16 residues. The CDR3 protein is CASSRSAGGYTGELFF. The CDR3 DNA reads TGTGCCAGCAGCCGGTCTGCGGGAGGGTACACCGGGGAGCTGTTTTTT.

In this sample, this clone turned up a few times. The chain uses TRBV5-4 and TRBJ2-2, with D perhaps given as TRBD1 or TRBD2 (5 bases each). This CDR3 is 17 amino acids long. Trimming shortened V by 4 bases and J by 4 bases, and 20 bases separated the two germline ends. The germline gives CDR1 SGHNT, CDR2 YYREEE (reference sequence). The CDR3 DNA reads as TGTGCCAGCAGCCGCCGGGGCCGGGCGCGCGGCACCGGGGAGCTGTTTTTT. It specifies CASSRRGRARGTGELFF. The entire variable domain, with the rest obtained from reference TRBV5-4 and TRBJ2-2, is as follows: ETGVTQSPTHLIKTRGQQVTLRCSSQSGHNTVSWYQQALGQGPQFIFQYYREEENGRGNFPPRFSGLQFPNYSSELNVNALELDDSALYLCASSRRGRARGTGELFFGEGSRLTVL.

The chain uses TRBV19 and TRBJ1-1; D might be TRBD1 (5 bases). The CDR3 is made up of 16 amino acids. V was trimmed by 6 bases and J by 1 base, leaving 18 bases between them. Germline V gene sequence: CDR1 LNHDA, CDR2 SQIVND (reference sequence). CDR3 coding DNA: TGTGCCAGTAGCCCGTGGGCAGGGACGTGGAACACTGAAGCTTTCTTT. It is translated as CASSPWAGTWNTEAFF.

The table lists this clone with many counts. CDR3 sequence: CASSFKPWGGGSGYTF. In DNA, the CDR3 is TGTGCCAGCAGTTTCAAGCCCTGGGGAGGGGGCTCTGGCTACACCTTC. V is TRBV28 and J is TRBJ1-2; 7 bases map to TRBD1. Looked up from germline, CDR1 is MDHEN and CDR2 is SYDVKM. CDR3 length equals 16 residues. The junction had 14 bases not matched to a gene; V was cut back by 3 bases and J by 7 bases.

The V call is TRBV9, the J call TRBJ1-5; the D gene is possibly TRBD1 (5 bases). CDR1 and CDR2 from the germline V gene are SGDLS and YYNGEE. The CDR3 spans 15 residues. Deletions cut 4 bases from V and 0 bases from J, with 11 bases between. CDR3 nucleotides: TGTGCCAGCAGCCGGGACGGCTATAGCAATCAGCCCCAGCATTTT. As protein: CASSRDGYSNQPQHF.

The chain couples TRBV7-9 to TRBJ2-7, with 9 bases fitting TRBD1. CDR3 length: 14 residues. V was pared by 5 bases and J by 5 bases, with 7 bases of the junction left unmatched. Germline-derived CDR1 and CDR2 are SEHNR and FQNEAQ (reference sequence). The CDR3 DNA is TGTGCCAGCAGCAAGGGACAGGGAGGGAACGAGCAGTACTTC. Encoded protein: CASSKGQGGNEQYF.

CDR3 residues: CASSDYGQGNTEAFF. As DNA, the CDR3 is TGTGCCAGCAGTGACTACGGACAGGGGAACACTGAAGCTTTCTTT. V is TRBV6-5 and J is TRBJ1-1; TRBD1 agrees at 8 bases. The CDR3 sequence is 15 residues long. V shed 5 bases, J shed 1 base, and the junction held 6 bases outside the gene matches. The V gene's germline CDR1 is MNHEY and CDR2 SVGAGI.

The gene calls are TRBV28 and TRBJ2-7; 13 bases align to TRBD2. V shed 5 bases and J 0 bases; nucleotides not matched to a gene: 7. Looked up from germline, CDR1 is MDHEN and CDR2 is SYDVKM. The CDR3 sequence is 17 residues long. For the CDR3, the DNA is TGTGCCAGCAGTCCGACTAGCGGGAGGAATCCCTCCTACGAGCAGTACTTC. Translation gives CASSPTSGRNPSYEQYF.

The gene calls are TRBV6-5 and TRBJ1-3; no reliable D call. Germline V CDR1 and CDR2: MNHEY, SVGAGI. This CDR3 comprises 14 residues. Trimming shortened V by 10 bases and J by 4 bases, and 17 bases separated the two germline ends. CDR3 protein: CAIQADSAGNTIYF. As DNA, the CDR3 is TGTGCCATCCAAGCGGACTCTGCGGGAAACACCATATATTTT.

This clone came up once. This chain connects TRBV9 to TRBJ1-1; no clear D gene. Trimming left V 4 bases short and J 1 base short, with 8 bases between. The length of the CDR3 is 13 residues. CDR1 SGDLS and CDR2 YYNGEE come from the germline V gene. CDR3 loop: CASSSRENTEAFF. CDR3 coding DNA: TGTGCCAGCAGCTCGAGGGAGAACACTGAAGCTTTCTTT.

The V call is TRBV11-3, the J call TRBJ2-1; TRBD2 is a possible D gene (6 bases). CDR1 SGHNT and CDR2 YENEEA come from the germline V gene. Trimming shortened V by 5 bases and J by 2 bases, and 13 bases separated the two germline ends. The CDR3 has 15 amino acids. The CDR3 protein is CASSKDVAAYNEQFF. DNA for the CDR3: TGTGCCAGCAGCAAGGACGTAGCGGCCTACAATGAGCAGTTCTTC.

This rearrangement joins TRBV19 to TRBJ2-7; TRBD2 matches at 9 bases. Germline V lookup: CDR1 LNHDA, CDR2 SQIVND (reference sequence). With V trimmed by 2 bases and J by 3 bases, 11 bases remained unmatched. CDR3 length: 17 residues. CDR3 residues: CASSIKVGLAGIYEQYF. CDR3 bases: TGTGCCAGTAGTATAAAGGTCGGCCTAGCGGGGATCTACGAGCAGTACTTC.

This clone was picked up one time. The chain carries TRBV6-5 and TRBJ2-3; 7 nucleotides agree with TRBD1. CDR3 length: 14 amino acids. Germline lookup yields CDR1 MNHEY and CDR2 SVGAGI. V shed 6 bases, J shed 5 bases, and the junction held 8 bases outside the gene matches. The CDR3 coding sequence is TGTGCCAGCAGAGTGGACAGGCGCAGAGATACGCAGTATTTT. Protein product: CASRVDRRRDTQYF.

The chain carries TRBV5-1 and TRBJ2-5; 8 nucleotides align to TRBD2. Germline CDR1 is SGHRS and CDR2 is YFSETQ. The CDR3 consists of 13 residues. V lost 5 bases and J lost 4; bases outside the gene matches: 4. The chain's CDR3 is CASRSGSAETQYF. The CDR3 coding sequence is TGCGCCAGCAGGAGCGGGAGCGCAGAGACCCAGTACTTC.

The chain has TRBV15 and TRBJ2-5; the D is unclear. This CDR3 contains 14 residues. V was clipped by 0 bases and J by 5 bases, with 10 bases between them. From germline, CDR1 is LNHNV and CDR2 YYDKDF (reference sequence). CDR3 loop: CATSRDRRPETQYF. DNA of the CDR3: TGTGCCACCAGCAGAGATCGACGCCCGGAGACCCAGTACTTC.

J is TRBJ2-3 and V is TRBV11-2; the D is unclear. CDR3 size: 14 residues. V was clipped by 0 bases and J by 2 bases, with 6 bases between them. Germline V gene sequence: CDR1 SGHAT, CDR2 FQNNGV. The CDR3 DNA is TGTGCCAGCAGCTTAGACAGGTTCACAGATACGCAGTATTTT. Its protein product is CASSLDRFTDTQYF.

J is TRBJ1-4 and V is TRBV28; D gene unclear. The germline V gene encodes CDR1 MDHEN and CDR2 SYDVKM. Between the trimmed V and J ends, which lost 5 bases and 10 bases, there was a span of 17 bases. This CDR3 spans 14 amino acids. The CDR3 region is CASSPTGLSGKLFF. CDR3 DNA: TGTGCCAGCAGTCCGACCGGTCTGTCTGGAAAACTGTTTTTT.